One T cell receptor (beta chain) is described in this entry. Its antigen is currently unknown. The CDR3 length is 22 residues. CDR1 and CDR2 (germline): MGHRA, YSYEKL. Trimming took 2 bases from V and 4 from J; bases not matched to a gene: 22. The data are from a study of cytomegalovirus exposure and HLA in healthy donors. Study-level results: Some highly shared sequence variants likely arose as a pipeline artifact.

PCR employed 60 Vbeta and 13 Jbeta primers. Data came from immunoSEQ multiplex PCR; TCRdb stores just in-frame clones and leaves some out. Here the sample spans more than 110,000 clones, 70% to 80% being singletons. The chain joins TRBV4-1 to TRBJ2-1; the match to TRBD2 covers 11 bases. The sequencing sample was made of PBMCs. The clonotype comes from a woman aged 55 to 70 in good health and CMV-seropositive. CDR3 protein: CASSQIYLIVAGLAVRYNEQFF. DNA for the CDR3: TGCGCCAGCAGCCAAATTTATCTCATCGTTGCGGGACTAGCGGTCAGATACAATGAGCAGTTCTTC.